This T cell receptor (delta chain) was sequenced during a study of γδ T cells in repeated Plasmodium falciparum infection. The study, taken as a whole, reports: The Malian cohort came from a small rural village of predominantly one ethnic group.

Gammadelta T cells were flow-sorted from PBMC into Vgamma9/Vdelta2+ and Vdelta2-negative populations for bulk analysis. The table lists this clone with many counts. Its antigen is as yet unknown. This sequence is one base from a far larger clone and is likely a read error. Other DNA sequences within the sample encode an identical CDR3. Germline values: CDR1 TSESDYY, CDR2 QEAYKQQN. The CDR3 contains 17 residues. TCRdb reanalyzed the multiplex PCR reads using CATT. The table has tens of thousands of delta-chain clones, around 2% seen once; the top ten hold 20% to 25%. The sequence derives from a pool of human donors (malaria-infected and uninfected, not separated). The V gene is TRAV38-2/DV8, the J gene TRDJ1, with 11 bases lining up with TRDD3. The J gene, missing from TCRdb, was assigned here through DNA to germline matching. Source material: gamma-delta T cells from blood. The CDR3 DNA reads TGTGCCTTCCAGGGGGATGGGGGATACGGTGGCACCGACAAACTCATCTTT. Protein: CAFQGDGGYGGTDKLIF.